Each of the 10 T cell receptor beta chains below was sequenced from the same sample in a study of immune cell composition in non-small cell lung cancer. TCRdb keeps only in-frame clones here, not all; method: immunoSEQ multiplex PCR. The repertoire holds about 1,300 clones, 88% seen once, with about 4% in the top ten. The sample comprised lung tumor tissue. All receptors derive from a human donor with non-small cell lung cancer.

V and J are TRBV28 and TRBJ1-5; 9 nucleotides agree with TRBD1. CDR3 size: 16 residues. The V and J ends lost 4 bases and 6 bases, in that order; junction bases with no gene match: 10. The germline gives CDR1 MDHEN, CDR2 SYDVKM. The DNA of the CDR3 is TGTGCCAGCAGTTCGTGGGGGACAGGGTGGAGTCAGCCCCAGCATTTT. Amino acid sequence: CASSSWGTGWSQPQHF.

This chain connects TRBV19 to TRBJ2-1; tentatively, D is TRBD1 (6 bases). V lost 10 bases and J lost 7, with 14 bases in between. CDR1 LNHDA and CDR2 SQIVND come from the germline V gene (reference sequence). This CDR3 contains 12 residues. This CDR3 is CAIQDSANEQFF. CDR3 in DNA: TGTGCCATCCAGGACAGCGCTAATGAGCAGTTCTTC.

V usage is TRBV30 and J usage is TRBJ1-2; 7 bases fit TRBD1. The CDR3 spans 13 residues. Germline trimming cut 2 bases from V and 5 bases from J; bases unmatched to any gene: 5. Germline loops: CDR1 GTSNPN, CDR2 SVGIG (reference sequence). As DNA, the CDR3 is TGTGCCTGGAGTCTCGGACAGGTTTATGGCTACACCTTC. It is translated as CAWSLGQVYGYTF.

This clone was counted only a few times. The chain is built from TRBV5-1 and TRBJ1-6; D gene ambiguous. V lost 0 bases to trimming and J lost 6 bases, with 16 bases between them. This CDR3 region has 17 residues. The germline V gene encodes CDR1 SGHRS and CDR2 YFSETQ. CDR3 amino acids: CASSLADPSSGNSPLHF. The CDR3 DNA is TGCGCCAGCAGCTTGGCTGACCCGAGCTCGGGTAATTCACCCCTCCACTTT.

V gene TRBV29-1 combines with J gene TRBJ1-1, with 7 nucleotides matching TRBD1. The junction had 6 bases not matched to a gene; V was cut back by 7 bases and J by 7 bases. CDR3 length: 11 residues. Germline-derived CDR1 and CDR2 are SQVTM and ANQGSEA. The CDR3 region has the DNA TGCAGCGCAGGGGGGACTTTTGAAGCTTTCTTT. This gives the protein CSAGGTFEAFF.

This chain links TRBV4-3 with TRBJ1-1; no definite D call. Trimming took off 4 bases at V and 1 base at J, with 10 bases between the two ends. The germline CDR1 and CDR2 sequences are LGHNA and YSLEER. This CDR3 comprises 14 residues. CDR3 amino acids: CASSLRPGNTEAFF. The CDR3 nucleotides read TGCGCCAGCAGCCTCAGACCGGGGAACACTGAAGCTTTCTTT.

The rearrangement joins TRBV29-1 to TRBJ2-7; maybe TRBD1 (7 bases). This CDR3 comprises 15 residues. V dropped 5 bases and J dropped 3 bases, with 20 bases sitting between them. Germline loops: CDR1 SQVTM, CDR2 ANQGSEA. CDR3 bases: TGCAGCGTTCGGAGGGGGCGCCCCCTTGACTACGAGCAGTACTTC. This codes for CSVRRGRPLDYEQYF.

The chain uses TRBV29-1 and TRBJ1-1; 8 positions match TRBD1. This CDR3 comprises 18 residues. Losses at the gene ends were 1 base for V and 0 bases for J; bases not matched to a gene: 13. Germline CDR1 and CDR2: SQVTM and ANQGSEA. In DNA form, the CDR3 reads TGCAGCGTTGAAGGGGCAGGGGGCCATCCGTCTATGAACACTGAAGCTTTCTTT. Its translation is CSVEGAGGHPSMNTEAFF.

V gene TRBV28 combines with J gene TRBJ1-5, with D possibly TRBD1 on 6 matching bases. CDR3 length equals 14 residues. Germline CDR1 reads MDHEN; CDR2 reads SYDVKM. Trimming stripped 3 bases from V and 5 bases from J, with 11 bases between. This CDR3 is CASSFPDRYQPQHF. The CDR3 DNA is TGTGCCAGCAGTTTCCCGGACAGATATCAGCCCCAGCATTTT.

The chain recombines TRBV7-2 with TRBJ1-6; unclear D gene. CDR1 and CDR2 from the germline V gene are SGHTA and FQGNSA. The CDR3 runs to 16 residues. Trimming cost V 3 bases and J 8 bases, with 17 bases left between them. The CDR3 nucleotides read TGTGCCAGCAGCTTGGGCAGCCCCGGAGGAGATTCACCCCTCCACTTT. The encoded protein is CASSLGSPGGDSPLHF.